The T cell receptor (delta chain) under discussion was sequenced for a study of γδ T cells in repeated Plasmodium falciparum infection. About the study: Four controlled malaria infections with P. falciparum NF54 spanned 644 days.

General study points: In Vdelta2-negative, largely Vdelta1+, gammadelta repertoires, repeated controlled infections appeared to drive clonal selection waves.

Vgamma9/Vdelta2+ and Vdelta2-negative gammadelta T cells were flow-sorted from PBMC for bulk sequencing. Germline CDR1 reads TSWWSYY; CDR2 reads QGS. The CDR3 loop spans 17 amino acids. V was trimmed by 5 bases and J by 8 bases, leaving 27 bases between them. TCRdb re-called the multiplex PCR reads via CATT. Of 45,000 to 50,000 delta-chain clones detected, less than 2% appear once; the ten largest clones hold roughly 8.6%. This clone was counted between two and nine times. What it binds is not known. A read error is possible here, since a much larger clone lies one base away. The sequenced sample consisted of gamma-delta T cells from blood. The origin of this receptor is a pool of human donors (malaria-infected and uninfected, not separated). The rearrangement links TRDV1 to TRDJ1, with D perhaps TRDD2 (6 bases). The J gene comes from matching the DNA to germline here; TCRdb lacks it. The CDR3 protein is CALGLLPSDALRDKLIF. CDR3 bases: TGTGCTCTTGGGCTATTGCCTTCCGACGCACTTAGGGACAAACTCATCTTT.